This is a list of T cell receptor beta chains from one sample in a study of blood T cell repertoires in COVID-19. Sequenced by immunoSEQ multiplex PCR; TCRdb stores in-frame clones only, minus some. The top ten hold 15% of the sample, which has 80,000 to 100,000 clones, about four fifths seen once. Sequencing was performed on peripheral blood. These receptors all come from a human donor in a cohort sampled during active COVID-19. CDR3s include the opening cysteine and the closing phenylalanine or tryptophan.

>TRBV5-1|TRBJ2-3
CASSSWGLAADTQYF
>TRBV11-3|TRBJ2-5
CASSFQFGLAGGSETQYF
>TRBV28|TRBJ2-5
CASSSLAGQETQYF
>TRBV5-4|TRBJ1-2
CASSLSRQFPYGYTF
>TRBV19|TRBJ2-1
CASSKGRGPYNEQFF
>TRBV5-8|TRBJ2-3
CASSLGTGMTDTQYF
>TRBV6-6|TRBJ2-3
CASSSRDTQYF
>TRBV7-6|TRBJ2-3
CASSLGLAGGPGTDTQYF
>TRBV6-2/TRBV6-3|TRBJ1-2
CASSYPGTFGYTF
>TRBV9|TRBJ2-5
CASSSNPVVEEAQYF
>TRBV28|TRBJ1-2
CASRRDRGRNYGYTF
>TRBV9|TRBJ2-2
CASSVLTGELFF
>TRBV6-5|TRBJ2-3
CASSYVSTSTDTQYF
>TRBV11-3|TRBJ2-3
CASSLAGGRWDTQYF
>TRBV3-1/TRBV3-2|TRBJ1-5
CASGDEHQPQHF
>TRBV24-1|TRBJ2-3
CATSDVFGTSPTDTQYF
>TRBV2|TRBJ2-1
CASSDERGGLNEQFF
>TRBV7-2|TRBJ2-3
CASSFTPGLTRPPYF
>TRBV7-2|TRBJ2-1
CASSLGLAGPPYNEQFF
>TRBV11-3|TRBJ1-1
CASSPGTDYFTEAFF
>TRBV7-3|TRBJ2-2
CASSSQGWTGELFF
>TRBV21-1|TRBJ2-1
CASSVREGTSGDNEQFF
>TRBV25-1|TRBJ2-1
CASSEYYYNEQFF
>TRBV5-6|TRBJ1-6
CASSSPFGEVNSPLHF
>TRBV5-1|TRBJ2-7
CASSLVGSSYEQYF